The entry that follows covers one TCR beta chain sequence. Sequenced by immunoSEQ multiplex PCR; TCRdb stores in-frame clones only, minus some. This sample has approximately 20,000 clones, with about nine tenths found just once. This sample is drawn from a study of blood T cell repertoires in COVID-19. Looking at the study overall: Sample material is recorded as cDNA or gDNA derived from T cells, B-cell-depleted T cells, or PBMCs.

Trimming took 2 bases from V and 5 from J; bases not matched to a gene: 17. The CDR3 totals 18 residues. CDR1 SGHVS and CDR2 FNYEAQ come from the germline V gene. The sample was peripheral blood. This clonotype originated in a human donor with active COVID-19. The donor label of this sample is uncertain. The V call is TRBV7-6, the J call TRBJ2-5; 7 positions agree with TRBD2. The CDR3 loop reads CASSLFMGGVRRLETQYF. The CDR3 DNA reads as TGTGCCAGCAGCTTATTTATGGGAGGGGTAAGGAGGTTGGAGACCCAGTACTTC.